The clone carrying this T cell receptor (beta chain) occurred many times. Its target is unknown. Additional DNA sequences in this sample encode the identical CDR3. Only one heparinised blood draw was taken per donor, and its volume averaged around 100 mL. These data are taken from a study of beta chain features in type 1 diabetes. Overall study findings and caveats: Among all four CD4+ subsets, Type 1 diabetes patients had TCRB CDR3s that were moderately but significantly shorter.

Expressed TCRB transcripts were sequenced because the isolated RNA had all been reverse transcribed beforehand. Clones were read by immunoSEQ multiplex PCR, and TCRdb kept only the in-frame ones, dropping some. The profile shows roughly 150,000 clones, roughly 11% of them singletons. The sequenced sample consisted of central memory CD4+ T cells from blood. The source is a man between 18 and 35 years old in good health.

DNA for the CDR3: TGTGCCAGCAGCTTGGTGGGGAATGAGCAGTTCTTC. This encodes CASSLVGNEQFF. This sequence joins TRBV7-9 and TRBJ2-1; D remains ambiguous. Germline V gives CDR1 SEHNR, CDR2 FQNEAQ (reference sequence). The CDR3 extends over 12 amino acids. V dropped 3 bases and J dropped 7 bases, with 7 bases sitting between them.